This entry lists 30 T cell receptor beta chains sequenced from one sample in a study of response to subunit inactivated influenza vaccine. TCRdb itself ran the RT-PCR reads through MiXCR, one entry per CDR3 protein. The table has about 700,000 distinct CDR3 sequences, around 13% seen once. The sample was PBMCs from blood, taken around 15 days before vaccination. The source is a man between 45 and 60 years old who received an inactivated influenza vaccine.

The chain combines TRBV2 with TRBJ2-7, with D uncertain. V shed 3 bases and J shed 2 bases, with 8 bases lying between them. The CDR3 totals 13 residues. Germline V gene lookup returns CDR1 SNHLY and CDR2 FYNNEI. The DNA for the CDR3 is TGTGCCAGCAGTGATTCCCCTCCCTACGAGCAGTACTTC. Encoded protein: CASSDSPPYEQYF.

This rearrangement joins TRBV12-3 or TRBV12-4 to TRBJ2-7; 7 bases align to TRBD1. V trimming: 6 bases; J trimming: 6 bases; junction bases outside the gene matches: 5. CDR3 size: 12 residues. CDR3 DNA: TGTGCCAGCAGCAAGACAGGGACCGAGCAGTACTTC. This sequence encodes CASSKTGTEQYF.

The V and J genes are TRBV2 and TRBJ2-3, with 8 bases lining up with TRBD2. Germline V lookup: CDR1 SNHLY, CDR2 FYNNEI. The CDR3 contains 15 residues. The V and J ends lost 3 bases and 1 base, in that order; junction bases with no gene match: 3. CDR3 protein: CASSDLAGRTDTQYF. DNA of the CDR3: TGTGCCAGCAGTGACCTAGCGGGTCGCACAGATACGCAGTATTTT.

This clonotype came up a few times. V gene TRBV9 combines with J gene TRBJ2-2, with D perhaps TRBD1 (6 bases). This CDR3 comprises 16 residues. The germline V gene has CDR1 SGDLS and CDR2 YYNGEE. Trimming pared 3 bases from V and 0 bases from J, leaving 12 bases between. The CDR3 protein is CASSARQATNTGELFF. In DNA form, the CDR3 reads TGTGCCAGCAGCGCCCGACAGGCGACGAACACCGGGGAGCTGTTTTTT.

This clonotype was counted only a few times. The V call is TRBV10-3, the J call TRBJ2-1, with TRBD2 matching 11 bases. Germline V gene sequence: CDR1 ENHRY, CDR2 SYGVKD. V gave up 10 bases and J gave up 10 bases; unmatched junction bases: 12. The CDR3 length is 14 residues. The CDR3 DNA reads as TGTGCCAGCCTTAGCGGGGGGGCCGAAAGGGAGCAGTTCTTC. This translates into CASLSGGAEREQFF.

This clonotype has just a few counts. The chain employs TRBV3-1 and TRBJ2-7, with D unclear. The CDR3 loop spans 12 amino acids. V lost 5 bases to trimming and J lost 3 bases, with 8 bases between them. Germline V CDR1 and CDR2: LGHDT, YNNKEL (reference sequence). The CDR3 DNA is TGTGCCAGCAGCGTACACGGCTACGAGCAGTACTTC. Encoded protein: CASSVHGYEQYF.

The gene calls are TRBV7-2 and TRBJ1-1; no clear D gene. The CDR3 has 17 residues. Germline CDR1 and CDR2: SGHTA and FQGNSA. V lost 4 bases to trimming and J lost 2 bases, with 20 bases between them. The CDR3 spells CASSSLPGRTSNTEAFF. In DNA, the CDR3 is TGTGCCAGCAGCTCACTCCCCGGGCGGACGAGTAACACTGAAGCTTTCTTT.

This clonotype showed up just a few times. V usage is TRBV4-2 and J usage is TRBJ2-3; no clear D gene. V was trimmed by 0 bases and J by 0 bases, leaving 13 bases between them. This CDR3 region has 17 residues. Germline CDR1 and CDR2: LGHNA and YNFKEQ. The CDR3 reads CASSQDIGYESTDTQYF. As DNA, the CDR3 is TGTGCCAGCAGCCAAGATATAGGCTATGAGAGCACAGATACGCAGTATTTT.

The V gene is TRBV4-2, the J gene TRBJ2-1, with a possible D match to TRBD2 (5 bases). V lost 3 bases and J 2 bases, leaving 11 bases between the germline ends. Germline loops: CDR1 LGHNA, CDR2 YNFKEQ. The CDR3 spans 15 residues. The CDR3 bases are TGTGCCAGCAGCCAGCGCGGTAGCGCCTACAATGAGCAGTTCTTC. It codes for CASSQRGSAYNEQFF.

J is TRBJ2-7 and V is TRBV7-8; 7 bases align to TRBD1. Per the germline V gene, CDR1 is SGHVS and CDR2 is FQNEAQ. This CDR3 spans 16 amino acids. V lost 1 base and J lost 9; bases outside the gene matches: 15. The DNA of the CDR3 is TGTGCCAGCAGCTTAGAATCCGGGACAGTGCCTATTATGCAGTACTTC. Its protein is CASSLESGTVPIMQYF.

As for this clonotype: One end of the junction varies from germline; a read error may be responsible. The chain uses TRBV7-7 and TRBJ2-1, with 9 bases lining up with TRBD2. Germline CDR1 SSHAT, CDR2 FNYEAQ (reference sequence). The CDR3 has 16 amino acids. DNA for the CDR3: TGTGCTAGCAGCCTTTTAGCGGGGGAATCCTACAATGAGCAGTTCTTC. Protein sequence: CASSLLAGESYNEQFF.

The gene calls are TRBV12-3 or TRBV12-4 and TRBJ2-5; 8 positions match TRBD1. V lost 7 bases and J lost 5; bases outside the gene matches: 12. The length of the CDR3 is 15 residues. The CDR3 sequence is CASTPTQGDGETQYF. Written as DNA, the CDR3 is TGTGCCAGCACCCCTACACAGGGGGATGGTGAGACCCAGTACTTC.

This clonotype was seen many times. The chain recombines TRBV18 with TRBJ1-5, with D unclear. The germline V and J ends were trimmed by 3 bases and 3 bases, with 6 bases remaining between them. Germline V gene data show CDR1 as KGHSH and CDR2 as LQKENI. The CDR3 is 13 amino acids. The CDR3 DNA follows: TGTGCCAGCTCACCTGGACTCAATCAGCCCCAGCATTTT. This sequence encodes CASSPGLNQPQHF.

This chain joins TRBV21-1 and TRBJ2-2; TRBD1, as called in the table, went unchecked against the DNA. TRBV21-1 is a recognized pseudogene. The CDR3 loop spans 18 amino acids. CDR3: CASSKPEPGRANTGELFF. Here the CDR3 DNA reads TGTGCCAGCAGCAAACCAGAACCGGGCCGCGCGAACACCGGGGAGCTGTTTTTT.

This clonotype occurred a few times. The chain recombines TRBV7-3 with TRBJ2-2; D remains unclear. The CDR3 loop spans 14 amino acids. The V end was cut by 3 bases, the J end by 2 bases, with 7 bases between. Germline CDR1 reads SGHTA; CDR2 reads FQGTGA. For the CDR3, the DNA is TGTGCCAGCAGCTTTGAGACAAACACCGGGGAGCTGTTTTTT. The encoded protein is CASSFETNTGELFF.

This clonotype has ten or more counts. V is TRBV4-2 and J is TRBJ2-3; D ambiguous. The CDR3 extends over 16 amino acids. Trimming stripped 0 bases from V and 0 bases from J, with 10 bases between. The germline V gene encodes CDR1 LGHNA and CDR2 YNFKEQ. CDR3 coding DNA: TGTGCCAGCAGCCAAGATTGGGCTCTTAGCACAGATACGCAGTATTTT. Its protein product is CASSQDWALSTDTQYF.

The chain recombines TRBV20-1 with TRBJ2-6, with 8 positions matching TRBD1. This CDR3 contains 19 residues. The junction had 13 bases not matched to a gene; V was cut back by 3 bases and J by 0 bases. Germline V gene sequence: CDR1 DFQATT, CDR2 SNEGSKA (reference sequence). CDR3 protein: CSASGQGALLFSGANVLTF. Written as DNA, the CDR3 is TGCAGTGCTAGTGGACAGGGCGCCCTTTTGTTCTCTGGGGCCAACGTCCTGACTTTC.

This clonotype was seen a handful of times. The chain couples TRBV20-1 to TRBJ2-4; no clear D. The CDR3 has 15 residues. From germline, CDR1 is DFQATT and CDR2 SNEGSKA (reference sequence). Trimming took 5 bases from V and 0 from J, leaving 14 bases between them. The CDR3 reads CSAFGPDLAKNIQYF. CDR3 coding DNA: TGCAGTGCTTTTGGACCCGATCTAGCCAAAAACATTCAGTACTTC.

This clonotype was seen a few times. The rearrangement links TRBV5-6 to TRBJ1-2; D gene uncertain. V was cut by 0 bases and J by 8 bases, with 14 bases left in between. The CDR3 spans 14 residues. Per germline, CDR1 SGHDT and CDR2 YYEEEE. The CDR3 reads CASSLVGSTPGYTF. The CDR3, as DNA: TGTGCCAGCAGCTTGGTTGGCAGTACGCCCGGCTACACCTTC. Filled out from reference TRBV5-6 and TRBJ1-2, the complete variable domain reads DAGVTQSPTHLIKTRGQQVTLRCSPKSGHDTVSWYQQALGQGPQFIFQYYEEEERQRGNFPDRFSGHQFPNYSSELNVNALLLGDSALYLCASSLVGSTPGYTFGSGTRLTVV.

There are a few counts of this clonotype. The V and J genes are TRBV27 and TRBJ2-1; the D gene is possibly TRBD1 (5 bases). V was pared by 2 bases and J by 7 bases, with 21 bases between. Germline values: CDR1 MNHEY, CDR2 SMNVEV (reference sequence). The CDR3 extends over 17 amino acids. CDR3 in amino acids: CASSLPRSQGEGNEQFF. The CDR3 DNA is TGTGCCAGCAGTTTACCCCGTTCGCAGGGTGAAGGGAATGAGCAGTTCTTC.

This clonotype was counted only a few times. The CDR3 region is CASSVPEGFYNEQFF. The CDR3 nucleotides read TGTGCCAGCAGCGTACCGGAGGGGTTCTACAATGAGCAGTTCTTC. The chain joins TRBV9 to TRBJ2-1; possibly TRBD2 for D (6 bases). The CDR3 is 15 residues long. Trimming cost V 1 base and J 3 bases, with 11 bases left between them. Germline lookup yields CDR1 SGDLS and CDR2 YYNGEE.

The chain recombines TRBV20-1 with TRBJ2-2; TRBD2 agrees at 12 bases. Trimming took 1 base from V and 0 from J; bases not matched to a gene: 3. The germline CDR1 and CDR2 sequences are DFQATT and SNEGSKA (reference sequence). The CDR3 contains 17 residues. The DNA of the CDR3 is TGCAGTGCTAGAGGACTAGCGGGGGCCGCGAACACCGGGGAGCTGTTTTTT. This codes for CSARGLAGAANTGELFF.

This rearrangement joins TRBV5-1 to TRBJ1-1; TRBD1 agrees at 8 bases. The CDR3 contains 15 residues. The V gene's germline CDR1 is SGHRS and CDR2 YFSETQ. Unmatched junction bases numbered 12, after V lost 4 bases and J lost 7 bases. This CDR3 is CASSIGTGWTDEAFF. The CDR3 DNA follows: TGCGCCAGCAGCATAGGGACAGGTTGGACAGATGAAGCTTTCTTT.

The chain recombines TRBV11-2 with TRBJ2-1, with 10 positions matching TRBD1. From germline, CDR1 is SGHAT and CDR2 FQNNGV. The CDR3 length is 18 residues. V dropped 2 bases and J dropped 7; count of bases not matched to a gene: 14. CDR3 sequence: CASSLRPWGQGLKNEQFF. For the CDR3, the DNA is TGTGCCAGCAGCTTAAGACCGTGGGGACAGGGGTTGAAAAATGAGCAGTTCTTC.

This clonotype showed up just a few times. This chain links TRBV12-3 or TRBV12-4 with TRBJ2-3; the match to TRBD2 covers 14 bases. This CDR3 contains 17 residues. Trimming removed 1 base from V and 2 bases from J; junction bases left unmatched: 2. Here the CDR3 DNA reads TGTGCCAGCAGTTTAGGGACTAGCGGGAGGATCACAGATACGCAGTATTTT. Its protein is CASSLGTSGRITDTQYF.

This clonotype came up a few times. The V gene is TRBV29-1, the J gene TRBJ2-2; no clear D. This CDR3 has 11 residues. V was pared by 4 bases and J by 5 bases, with 5 bases between. The germline V gene encodes CDR1 SQVTM and CDR2 ANQGSEA. CDR3 sequence: CSVVETGELFF. CDR3 in DNA: TGCAGCGTTGTTGAGACCGGGGAGCTGTTTTTT.

This clonotype was detected a few times. The CDR3 region is CASKVGPGGTEAFF. In DNA form, the CDR3 reads TGTGCCAGTAAGGTCGGACCAGGGGGCACTGAAGCTTTCTTT. The chain employs TRBV19 and TRBJ1-1; TRBD1 matches 7 bases. The V gene end was trimmed by 7 bases and the J gene end by 4 bases; junction bases not matched to a gene: 9. Germline lookup yields CDR1 LNHDA and CDR2 SQIVND (reference sequence). The CDR3 loop spans 14 amino acids.

This clonotype was recorded many times. The V gene is TRBV7-9, the J gene TRBJ2-5, with 12 positions matching TRBD1. The J segment lost 4 bases and the V segment lost 5 bases, leaving 5 bases of the junction unmatched. There are 15 residues in the CDR3. Germline lookup yields CDR1 SEHNR and CDR2 FQNEAQ (reference sequence). The CDR3 is CASSEGQGAVETQYF. The CDR3 nucleotides are TGTGCCAGCAGCGAGGGACAGGGGGCGGTAGAGACCCAGTACTTC. The whole variable domain, filled in from reference TRBV7-9 and TRBJ2-5, reads DTGVSQNPRHKITKRGQNVTFRCDPISEHNRLYWYRQTLGQGPEFLTYFQNEAQLEKSRLLSDRFSAERPKGSFSTLEIQRTEQGDSAMYLCASSEGQGAVETQYFGPGTRLLVL.

This clonotype was counted many times. This CDR3 reads CASSLGQGRVGEQFF. DNA of the CDR3: TGCGCCAGCAGCTTGGGGCAGGGGAGAGTCGGCGAGCAGTTCTTC. The J gene is TRBJ2-1, the V gene TRBV5-1; TRBD1 is a possible D gene (6 bases). The CDR3 is 15 amino acids. Germline lookup yields CDR1 SGHRS and CDR2 YFSETQ. The V and J ends lost 0 bases and 10 bases respectively, with 17 bases between them. Using reference TRBV5-1 and TRBJ2-1 for the parts outside the CDR3, the full variable domain is KAGVTQTPRYLIKTRGQQVTLSCSPISGHRSVSWYQQTPGQGLQFLFEYFSETQRNKGNFPGRFSGRQFSNSRSEMNVSTLELGDSALYLCASSLGQGRVGEQFFGPGTRLTVL.

The genes are TRBV2 and TRBJ1-2; D gene unclear. Germline V gives CDR1 SNHLY, CDR2 FYNNEI. Trimming removed 5 bases at V and 3 bases at J, with 10 bases between. The CDR3 runs 13 residues. This CDR3 reads CASSTDWDYGYTF. The CDR3 DNA reads TGTGCCAGCAGTACGGACTGGGACTATGGCTACACCTTC.